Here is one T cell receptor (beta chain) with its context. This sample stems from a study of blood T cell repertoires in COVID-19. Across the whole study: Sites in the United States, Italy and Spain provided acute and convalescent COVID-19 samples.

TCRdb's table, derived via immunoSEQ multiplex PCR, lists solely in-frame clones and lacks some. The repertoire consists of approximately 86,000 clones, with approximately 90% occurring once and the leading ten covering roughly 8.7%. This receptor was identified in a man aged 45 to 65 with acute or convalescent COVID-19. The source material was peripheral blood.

The CDR3 sequence is CASRFQTSTDTQYF. CDR3 in DNA: TGTGCCAGCAGGTTTCAGACTAGCACAGATACGCAGTATTTT. This rearrangement joins TRBV6-5 to TRBJ2-3; D is uncertain. The CDR3 length is 14 residues. CDR1 is MNHEY and CDR2 is SVGAGI in the germline V gene. V shed 6 bases and J shed 0 bases, with 10 bases lying between them.